A selection of T cell receptor beta chains follows, all from one sample in a study of blood T cell repertoires in COVID-19. TCRdb keeps only in-frame clones here, not all; method: immunoSEQ multiplex PCR. The sample has tens of thousands of clones, around 86% seen once; the top ten hold 1% to 1.5%. The specimen sequenced was peripheral blood. Receptors were obtained from a woman of 80 years or more with acute or convalescent COVID-19. Each CDR3 is given with its conserved first and last residue. A D gene is named only where the DNA matches it firmly. The size of a clone is reported for some rows only, either as once, few or many, or as a class for expanded clones.

v_gene: TRBV20-1; j_gene: TRBJ1-1; d_gene: -; abundance: once; CDR3aa: CSASGGSNTEAFF; CDR3nt: TGCAGTGCTAGTGGCGGCTCGAACACTGAAGCTTTCTTT
v_gene: TRBV4-1; j_gene: TRBJ1-2; d_gene: -; abundance: -; CDR3aa: CASSLRPGTLPEGYTF; CDR3nt: TGCGCCAGCAGCCTACGCCCCGGGACACTCCCTGAGGGCTACACCTTC
v_gene: TRBV9; j_gene: TRBJ1-2; d_gene: -; abundance: -; CDR3aa: CASRLLSVYTF; CDR3nt: TGTGCCAGCAGGTTATTGTCCGTCTACACCTTC
v_gene: TRBV18; j_gene: TRBJ2-1; d_gene: -; abundance: -; CDR3aa: CASSPYDSLHEQFF; CDR3nt: TGTGCCAGCTCACCATATGATAGCCTCCATGAGCAGTTCTTC
v_gene: TRBV6-5; j_gene: TRBJ2-6; d_gene: -; abundance: -; CDR3aa: CASSYLRSGANVLTF; CDR3nt: TGTGCCAGCAGTTATCTTCGCTCTGGGGCCAACGTCCTGACTTTC
v_gene: TRBV5-1; j_gene: TRBJ2-5; d_gene: -; abundance: -; CDR3aa: CASRQGGADQETQYF; CDR3nt: TGCGCCAGCAGACAAGGTGGGGCAGACCAAGAGACCCAGTACTTC
v_gene: TRBV7-3; j_gene: TRBJ2-2; d_gene: TRBD2; abundance: -; CDR3aa: CASSGGGLAGTGELFF; CDR3nt: TGTGCCAGCAGCGGAGGGGGGCTAGCGGGCACCGGGGAGCTGTTTTTT
v_gene: TRBV29-1; j_gene: TRBJ1-2; d_gene: -; abundance: -; CDR3aa: CSVGGPQEPYGYTF; CDR3nt: TGCAGCGTCGGGGGGCCGCAGGAACCATATGGCTACACCTTC
v_gene: TRBV28; j_gene: TRBJ2-2; d_gene: TRBD1; abundance: -; CDR3aa: CASSSGQYTGELFF; CDR3nt: TGTGCCAGCAGTTCGGGACAGTACACCGGGGAGCTGTTTTTT
v_gene: TRBV7-9; j_gene: TRBJ2-7; d_gene: TRBD1; abundance: few; CDR3aa: CASSSWDRLGRDEQYF; CDR3nt: TGTGCCAGCAGCTCGTGGGACAGGCTGGGTCGGGACGAGCAGTACTTC
v_gene: TRBV19; j_gene: TRBJ1-1; d_gene: TRBD1; abundance: -; CDR3aa: CASSIRTGEAFF; CDR3nt: TGTGCCAGTAGTATCCGGACAGGCGAAGCTTTCTTT
v_gene: TRBV2; j_gene: TRBJ1-5; d_gene: -; abundance: -; CDR3aa: CASSRTQGRDSNQPQHF; CDR3nt: TGTGCCAGCAGTCGCACCCAGGGCAGAGATAGCAATCAGCCCCAGCATTTT
v_gene: TRBV15; j_gene: TRBJ2-1; d_gene: TRBD1; abundance: few; CDR3aa: CATSGSGTGGVNEQFF; CDR3nt: TGTGCCACCAGCGGGTCCGGGACAGGGGGTGTCAATGAGCAGTTCTTC
v_gene: TRBV30; j_gene: TRBJ1-3; d_gene: -; abundance: -; CDR3aa: CAWSLGSAGNTIYF; CDR3nt: TGTGCCTGGAGTCTAGGTTCTGCTGGAAACACCATATATTTT
v_gene: TRBV7-2; j_gene: TRBJ1-4; d_gene: -; abundance: -; CDR3aa: CASSSWAATNEKLFF; CDR3nt: TGTGCCAGCAGCTCCTGGGCAGCAACTAATGAAAAACTGTTTTTT
v_gene: TRBV19; j_gene: TRBJ1-5; d_gene: -; abundance: -; CDR3aa: CASSIGSSNQPQHF; CDR3nt: TGTGCCAGTAGTATAGGGAGTTCCAATCAGCCCCAGCATTTT
v_gene: TRBV5-1; j_gene: TRBJ2-2; d_gene: -; abundance: once; CDR3aa: CASSLVEGTGELFF; CDR3nt: TGCGCCAGCAGCTTGGTGGAGGGCACCGGGGAGCTGTTTTTT
v_gene: TRBV28; j_gene: TRBJ2-5; d_gene: -; abundance: once; CDR3aa: CASSPGGRRETQYF; CDR3nt: TGTGCCAGCAGTCCCGGGGGGCGCCGAGAGACCCAGTACTTC
v_gene: TRBV5-1; j_gene: TRBJ2-1; d_gene: -; abundance: -; CDR3aa: CASSLSGDDFLFF; CDR3nt: TGCGCCAGCAGCTTATCGGGAGATGACTTTTTGTTCTTC
v_gene: TRBV1; j_gene: TRBJ2-1; d_gene: -; abundance: -; CDR3aa: CTSSGRPLGLAANNEQFF; CDR3nt: TGCACCAGCAGCGGCCGGCCCCTGGGACTAGCAGCGAACAATGAGCAGTTCTTC
v_gene: TRBV30; j_gene: TRBJ1-2; d_gene: -; abundance: -; CDR3aa: CAWSLGGAGSYGYTF; CDR3nt: TGTGCCTGGAGCCTCGGGGGGGCAGGGTCGTATGGCTACACCTTC
v_gene: TRBV11-2; j_gene: TRBJ1-2; d_gene: -; abundance: -; CDR3aa: CATRPGRNSNYGYTF; CDR3nt: TGTGCCACCCGACCCGGGAGAAACTCTAACTATGGCTACACCTTC
v_gene: TRBV7-9; j_gene: TRBJ2-5; d_gene: TRBD2; abundance: few; CDR3aa: CASSLAGTSGVETQYF; CDR3nt: TGTGCCAGCAGCTTAGCCGGGACTAGCGGGGTCGAGACCCAGTACTTC
v_gene: TRBV5-8; j_gene: TRBJ1-4; d_gene: TRBD1; abundance: -; CDR3aa: CASSSGQGSEKLFF; CDR3nt: TGTGCCAGCAGCTCCGGACAGGGTTCGGAAAAACTGTTTTTT
v_gene: TRBV5-4; j_gene: TRBJ1-1; d_gene: -; abundance: -; CDR3aa: CASSLAGDFF; CDR3nt: TGTGCCAGCAGCTTGGCAGGGGATTTCTTT
v_gene: TRBV12-3/TRBV12-4; j_gene: TRBJ2-7; d_gene: -; abundance: -; CDR3aa: CASSFELGQYF; CDR3nt: TGTGCCAGCAGTTTCGAGCTCGGGCAGTACTTC
v_gene: TRBV5-1; j_gene: TRBJ2-5; d_gene: TRBD2; abundance: -; CDR3aa: CASSRLAPYQETQYF; CDR3nt: TGCGCCAGCAGCCGACTAGCGCCGTACCAAGAGACCCAGTACTTC
v_gene: TRBV6-6; j_gene: TRBJ1-1; d_gene: -; abundance: -; CDR3aa: CASSYGRDTEAFF; CDR3nt: TGTGCCAGCAGTTACGGTCGGGATACTGAAGCTTTCTTT